The rows below give T cell receptor beta chains drawn from one sample of a study of blood T cell repertoires in COVID-19. Using immunoSEQ multiplex PCR, the repertoire was profiled, and TCRdb retains in-frame clones only, with some absent. Counted here are some 46,000 clones, around 86% occurring once; the ten biggest clones make up about 7%. Sequenced sample: peripheral blood. These receptors came from a man between 60 and 70 years old with active COVID-19. Each CDR3 is given with its conserved first and last residue. Clone size is stated in some rows and not others, as once, few, many or a class when expanded.

size: NA; V: TRBV15; CDR3: CATSRGQYEQYF
size: NA; V: TRBV7-9; CDR3: CASSLDPGATEAFF
size: NA; V: TRBV7-3; CDR3: CASSFYLHDTQYF
size: NA; V: TRBV3-1/TRBV3-2; CDR3: CASSPPRGTSGRASYNEQFF
size: NA; V: TRBV5-1; CDR3: CASSLDLAGGPGQFF
size: NA; V: TRBV12-3/TRBV12-4; CDR3: CASTAGSAQHF
size: NA; V: TRBV29-1; CDR3: CSVDTTGQGLGYTF
size: once; V: TRBV3-1/TRBV3-2; CDR3: CASSQADRNTGELFF
size: NA; V: TRBV30; CDR3: CAWTRGQGTQYF
size: NA; V: TRBV7-6; CDR3: CASSLGTGALAYGYTF
size: NA; V: TRBV29-1; CDR3: CSVEGTGTSTYEQYF
size: few; V: TRBV7-3; CDR3: CASSKQGQGRNEQFF
size: once; V: TRBV27; CDR3: CASPLVIQVTTGELFF
size: NA; V: TRBV4-1; CDR3: CASSQEEQGETQYF
size: once; V: TRBV16; CDR3: CASSQTVSTDTQYF
size: NA; V: TRBV28; CDR3: CASRQTGGMGGYTF
size: NA; V: TRBV2; CDR3: CANHYTGTGTDTQYF
size: NA; V: TRBV4-1; CDR3: CASSQDRVGATQYF
size: few; V: TRBV9; CDR3: CASSPRGGAEYNSPLHF
size: NA; V: TRBV30; CDR3: CAWSINRGDTQYF
size: few; V: TRBV5-1; CDR3: CASSNRGYNEQFF
size: NA; V: TRBV7-6; CDR3: CASSLGVDSSGNTIYF
size: NA; V: TRBV6-5; CDR3: CASSYSPETYEQYF
size: few; V: TRBV11-1; CDR3: CASSFGQYNEQFF
size: once; V: TRBV28; CDR3: CASSLPKQGGNQPQHF
size: once; V: TRBV30; CDR3: CAWSVTGTSGGKTQYF
size: NA; V: TRBV7-2; CDR3: CASSYSGNTGELFF
size: few; V: TRBV29-1; CDR3: CSVSTEGARGNTIYF
size: NA; V: TRBV29-1; CDR3: CSAMTGVGEKLFF
size: NA; V: TRBV7-3; CDR3: CASSSETSGGLDTQYF
size: NA; V: TRBV12-2; CDR3: CASRLEGPPPGLAGGRDTQYF
size: NA; V: TRBV7-2; CDR3: CASSETGGAYETQYF
size: NA; V: TRBV3-1/TRBV3-2; CDR3: CASSQASGATRNEQFF
size: NA; V: TRBV9; CDR3: CASSVGSGGSYEQYF